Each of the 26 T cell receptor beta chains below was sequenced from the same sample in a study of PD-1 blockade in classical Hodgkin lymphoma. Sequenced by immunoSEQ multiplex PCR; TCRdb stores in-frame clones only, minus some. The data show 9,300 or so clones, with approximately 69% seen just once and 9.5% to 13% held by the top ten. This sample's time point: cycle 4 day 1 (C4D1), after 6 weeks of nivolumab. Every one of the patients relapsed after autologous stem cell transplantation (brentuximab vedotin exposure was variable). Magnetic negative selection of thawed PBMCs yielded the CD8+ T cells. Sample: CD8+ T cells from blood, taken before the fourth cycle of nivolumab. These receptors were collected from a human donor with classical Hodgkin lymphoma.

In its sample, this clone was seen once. In DNA, the CDR3 is TGCGCCACCCGCTATTCAGGGAGCACCGGGGAGCTGTTTTTT. As protein: CATRYSGSTGELFF. J is TRBJ2-2 and V is TRBV5-1; possibly TRBD1 or TRBD2 for D (5 bases each). V was clipped by 9 bases and J by 4 bases, with 16 bases between them. Germline V gene sequence: CDR1 SGHRS, CDR2 YFSETQ. This CDR3 is 14 amino acids long.

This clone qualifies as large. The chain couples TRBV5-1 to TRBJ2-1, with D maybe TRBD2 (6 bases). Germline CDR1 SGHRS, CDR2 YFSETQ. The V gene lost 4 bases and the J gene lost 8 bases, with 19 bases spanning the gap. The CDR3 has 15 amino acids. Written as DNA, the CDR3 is TGCGCCAGCAGCCTAACGGGAGCGGGCCTCGATGAGCAGTTCTTC. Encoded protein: CASSLTGAGLDEQFF. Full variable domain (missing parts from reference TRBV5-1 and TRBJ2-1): KAGVTQTPRYLIKTRGQQVTLSCSPISGHRSVSWYQQTPGQGLQFLFEYFSETQRNKGNFPGRFSGRQFSNSRSEMNVSTLELGDSALYLCASSLTGAGLDEQFFGPGTRLTVL.

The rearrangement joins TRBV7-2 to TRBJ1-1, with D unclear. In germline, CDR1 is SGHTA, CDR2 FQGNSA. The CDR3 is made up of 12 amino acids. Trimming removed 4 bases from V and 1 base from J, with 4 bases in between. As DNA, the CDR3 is TGTGCCAGCAGCTACACGAACACTGAAGCTTTCTTT. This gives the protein CASSYTNTEAFF.

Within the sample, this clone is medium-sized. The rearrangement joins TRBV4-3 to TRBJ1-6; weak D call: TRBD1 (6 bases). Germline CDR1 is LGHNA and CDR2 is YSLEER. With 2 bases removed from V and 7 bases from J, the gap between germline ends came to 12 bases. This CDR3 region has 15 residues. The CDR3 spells CASSQYRDGNSPLHF. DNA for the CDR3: TGCGCCAGCAGCCAATACAGGGACGGGAATTCACCCCTCCACTTT.

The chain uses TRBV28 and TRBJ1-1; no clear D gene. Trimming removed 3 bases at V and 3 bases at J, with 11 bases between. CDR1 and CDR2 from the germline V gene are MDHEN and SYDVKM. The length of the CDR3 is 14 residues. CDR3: CASSFNVGDTEAFF. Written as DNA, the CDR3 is TGTGCCAGCAGTTTCAACGTTGGGGACACTGAAGCTTTCTTT.

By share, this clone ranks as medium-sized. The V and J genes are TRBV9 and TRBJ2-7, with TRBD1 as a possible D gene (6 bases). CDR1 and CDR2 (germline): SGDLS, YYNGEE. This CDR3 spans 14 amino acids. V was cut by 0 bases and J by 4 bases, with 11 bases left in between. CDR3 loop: CASSVGQGYYEQYF. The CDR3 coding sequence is TGTGCCAGCAGCGTAGGGCAGGGGTATTACGAGCAGTACTTC.

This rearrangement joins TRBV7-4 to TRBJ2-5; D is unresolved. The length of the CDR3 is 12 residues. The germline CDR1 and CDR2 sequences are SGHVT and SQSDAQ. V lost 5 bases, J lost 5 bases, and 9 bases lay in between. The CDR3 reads CASSPVEETQYF. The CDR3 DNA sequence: TGTGCCAGCAGCCCGGTGGAGGAGACCCAGTACTTC.

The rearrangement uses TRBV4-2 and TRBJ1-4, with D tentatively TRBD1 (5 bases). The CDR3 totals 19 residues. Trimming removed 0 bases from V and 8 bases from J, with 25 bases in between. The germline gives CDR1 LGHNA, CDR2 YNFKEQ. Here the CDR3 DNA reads TGTGCCAGCAGCCAAGATGTCAGGGAGAAACAGACAGTAAGGGAAAAACTGTTTTTT. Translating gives CASSQDVREKQTVREKLFF.

The CDR3, as DNA: TGCAGCGTTGAGGGACTAGCGGTTAGCTCCTACAATGAGCAGTTCTTC. Translation gives CSVEGLAVSSYNEQFF. The chain uses TRBV29-1 and TRBJ2-1; 11 bases agree with TRBD2. Germline CDR1 reads SQVTM; CDR2 reads ANQGSEA. Trimming at V came to 3 bases and at J to 0 bases, leaving 4 bases not matched to a gene. CDR3 length: 16 residues.

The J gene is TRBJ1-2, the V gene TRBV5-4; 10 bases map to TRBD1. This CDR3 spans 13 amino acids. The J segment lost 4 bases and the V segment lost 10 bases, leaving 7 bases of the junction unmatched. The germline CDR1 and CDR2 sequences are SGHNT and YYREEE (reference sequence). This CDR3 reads CASLGTGAYGYTF. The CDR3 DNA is TGTGCCTCCTTAGGGACAGGGGCCTATGGCTACACCTTC.

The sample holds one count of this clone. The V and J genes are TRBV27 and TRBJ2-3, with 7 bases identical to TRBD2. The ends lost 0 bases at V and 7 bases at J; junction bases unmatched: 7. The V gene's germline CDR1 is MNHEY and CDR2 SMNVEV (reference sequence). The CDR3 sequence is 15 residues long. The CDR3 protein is CASSLSWEGPNTQYF. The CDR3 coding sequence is TGTGCCAGCAGTTTATCGTGGGAGGGCCCTAATACGCAGTATTTT.

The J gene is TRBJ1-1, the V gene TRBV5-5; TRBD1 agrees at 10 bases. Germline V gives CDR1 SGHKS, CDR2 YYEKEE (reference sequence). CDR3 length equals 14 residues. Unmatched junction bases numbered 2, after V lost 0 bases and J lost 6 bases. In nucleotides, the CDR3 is TGTGCCAGCAGCTTGGCCGGGACAGGGGCTGAAGCTTTCTTT. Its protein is CASSLAGTGAEAFF. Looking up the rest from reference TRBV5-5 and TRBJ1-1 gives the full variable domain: DAGVTQSPTHLIKTRGQQVTLRCSPISGHKSVSWYQQVLGQGPQFIFQYYEKEERGRGNFPDRFSARQFPNYSSELNVNALLLGDSALYLCASSLAGTGAEAFFGQGTRLTVV.

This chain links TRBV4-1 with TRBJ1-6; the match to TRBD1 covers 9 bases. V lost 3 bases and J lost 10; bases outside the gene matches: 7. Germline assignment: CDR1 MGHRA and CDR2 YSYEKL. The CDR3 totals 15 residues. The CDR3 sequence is CASSQADRGESPLHF. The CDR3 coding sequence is TGCGCCAGCAGCCAGGCCGACAGGGGGGAATCACCCCTCCACTTT.

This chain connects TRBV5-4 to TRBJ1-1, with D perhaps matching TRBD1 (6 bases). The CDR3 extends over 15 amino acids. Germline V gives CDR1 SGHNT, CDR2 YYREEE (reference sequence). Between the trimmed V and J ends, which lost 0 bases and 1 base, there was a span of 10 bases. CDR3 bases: TGTGCCAGCAGCTTGGCCGGGGGGGCGAACACTGAAGCTTTCTTT. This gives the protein CASSLAGGANTEAFF. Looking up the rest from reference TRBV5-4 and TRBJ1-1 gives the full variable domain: ETGVTQSPTHLIKTRGQQVTLRCSSQSGHNTVSWYQQALGQGPQFIFQYYREEENGRGNFPPRFSGLQFPNYSSELNVNALELDDSALYLCASSLAGGANTEAFFGQGTRLTVV.

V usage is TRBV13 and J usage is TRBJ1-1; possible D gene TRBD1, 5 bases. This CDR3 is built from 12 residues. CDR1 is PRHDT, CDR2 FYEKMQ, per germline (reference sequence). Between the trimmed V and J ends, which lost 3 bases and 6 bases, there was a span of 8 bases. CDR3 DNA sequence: TGTGCCAGCAGCTTTCAAGGGGCTGAAGCTTTCTTT. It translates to CASSFQGAEAFF.

CDR3 residues: CASSLGQGASGYTF. The CDR3 DNA reads as TGTGCCAGCAGTTTGGGACAGGGGGCGAGTGGCTACACCTTC. The V gene is TRBV6-5, the J gene TRBJ1-2; 12 bases match TRBD1. The germline gives CDR1 MNHEY, CDR2 SVGAGI. The CDR3 is 14 residues long. The J segment lost 7 bases and the V segment lost 4 bases, leaving 4 bases of the junction unmatched.

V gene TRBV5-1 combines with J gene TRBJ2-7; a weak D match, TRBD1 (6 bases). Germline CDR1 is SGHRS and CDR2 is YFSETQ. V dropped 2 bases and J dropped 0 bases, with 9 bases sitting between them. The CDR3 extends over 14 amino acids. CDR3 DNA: TGCGCCAGCAGCTTAAACAGGGCCTCCTACGAGCAGTACTTC. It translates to CASSLNRASYEQYF.

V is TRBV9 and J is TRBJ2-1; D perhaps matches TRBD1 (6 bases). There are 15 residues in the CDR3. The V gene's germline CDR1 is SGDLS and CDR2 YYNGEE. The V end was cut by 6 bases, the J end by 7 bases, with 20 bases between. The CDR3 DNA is TGTGCCAGCACCCCCAGGGGAGCTGCGGGTAATGAGCAGTTCTTC. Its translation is CASTPRGAAGNEQFF.

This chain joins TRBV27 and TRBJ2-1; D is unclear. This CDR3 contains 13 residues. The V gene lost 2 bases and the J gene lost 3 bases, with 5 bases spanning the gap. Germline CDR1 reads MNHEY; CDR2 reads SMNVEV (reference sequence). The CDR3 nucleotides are TGTGCCAGCAGTTTAGCTAACTACAATGAGCAGTTCTTC. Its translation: CASSLANYNEQFF.

CDR3 coding DNA: TGTGCCAGCAGCTTGGAAGGGAGCTCCTATAATTCACCCCTCCACTTT. Encoded protein: CASSLEGSSYNSPLHF. V is TRBV5-8 and J is TRBJ1-6; D remains ambiguous. Trimming stripped 0 bases from V and 0 bases from J, with 7 bases between. Per the germline V gene, CDR1 is SGHTS and CDR2 is YDEGEE. The CDR3 contains 16 residues.

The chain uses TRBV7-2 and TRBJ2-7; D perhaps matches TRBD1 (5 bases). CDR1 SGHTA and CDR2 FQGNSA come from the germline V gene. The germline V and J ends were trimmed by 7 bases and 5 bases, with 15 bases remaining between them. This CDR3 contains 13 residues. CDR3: CASNLGPGDEQYF. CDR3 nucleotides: TGTGCCAGCAACTTGGGGCCCGGTGACGAGCAGTACTTC.

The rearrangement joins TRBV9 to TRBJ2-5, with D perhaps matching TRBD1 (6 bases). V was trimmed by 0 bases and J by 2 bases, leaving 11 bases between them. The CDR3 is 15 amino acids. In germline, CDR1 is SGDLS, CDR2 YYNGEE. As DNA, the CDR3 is TGTGCCAGCAGCGTAGGGACAGCGGATCAAGAGACCCAGTACTTC. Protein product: CASSVGTADQETQYF.

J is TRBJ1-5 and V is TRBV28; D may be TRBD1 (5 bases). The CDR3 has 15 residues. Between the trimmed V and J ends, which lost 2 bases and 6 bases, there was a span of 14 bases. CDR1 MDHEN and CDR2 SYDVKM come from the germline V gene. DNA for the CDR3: TGTGCCAGCAGTTTAGGGCAGGGTTTTCGTCAGCCCCAGCATTTT. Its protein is CASSLGQGFRQPQHF.

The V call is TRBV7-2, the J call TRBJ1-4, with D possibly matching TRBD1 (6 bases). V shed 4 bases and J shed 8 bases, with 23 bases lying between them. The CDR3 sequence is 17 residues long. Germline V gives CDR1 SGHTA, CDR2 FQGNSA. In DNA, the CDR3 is TGTGCCAGCAGCTGGGACATCGAGGGGACTTTGAGGGAAAAACTGTTTTTT. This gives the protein CASSWDIEGTLREKLFF. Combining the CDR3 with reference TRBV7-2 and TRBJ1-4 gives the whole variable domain GAGVSQSPSNKVTEKGKDVELRCDPISGHTALYWYRQSLGQGLEFLIYFQGNSAPDKSGLPSDRFSAERTGGSVSTLTIQRTQQEDSAVYLCASSWDIEGTLREKLFFGSGTQLSVL.

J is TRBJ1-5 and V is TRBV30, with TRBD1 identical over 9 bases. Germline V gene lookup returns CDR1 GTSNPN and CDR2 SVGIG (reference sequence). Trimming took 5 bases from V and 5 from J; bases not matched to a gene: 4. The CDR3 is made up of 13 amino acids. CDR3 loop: CAWGGQGDQPQHF. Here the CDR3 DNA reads TGTGCCTGGGGGGGACAGGGTGATCAGCCCCAGCATTTT.

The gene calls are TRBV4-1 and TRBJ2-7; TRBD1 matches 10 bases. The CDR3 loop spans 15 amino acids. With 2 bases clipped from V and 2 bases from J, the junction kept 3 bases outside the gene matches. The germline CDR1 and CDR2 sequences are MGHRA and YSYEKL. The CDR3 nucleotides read TGCGCCAGCAGCCAACGACAGGGGGCCACCTACGAGCAGTACTTC. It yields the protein CASSQRQGATYEQYF.